The clone carrying this T cell receptor beta chain was recorded a few times. Its cognate antigen is unknown. Via MiXCR, TCRdb re-called the 5' RACE reads, giving one row per CDR3 protein. The sample lists approximately 140,000 distinct CDR3 sequences; roughly 44% were seen once. The germline V and J ends were trimmed by 2 bases and 3 bases, with 7 bases remaining between them. The length of the CDR3 is 13 residues. Per the germline V gene, CDR1 is MNHEY and CDR2 is SVGAGI. The sample belongs to a study of CD8 T cells in ankylosing spondylitis. Points from the study as a whole: A TCR beta motif of roughly eight highly homologous variants seemed to mark ankylosing spondylitis blood.

This rearrangement joins TRBV6-5 to TRBJ1-2; the D is unclear. The sequence was obtained from a male donor with ankylosing spondylitis. Material: synovial fluid, either unsorted or a sorted T cell fraction (not recorded which). The DNA for the CDR3 is TGTGCCAGCAGTTACGACGGGGACTATGGCTACACCTTC. Its protein is CASSYDGDYGYTF.